This TCR beta chain emerged from a study of OX40 agonist ivuxolimab in advanced cancers. Overall study context: All patients had ivuxolimab intravenously every 2 weeks at 0.01 to 10 mg/kg. Dose-escalation subjects each had hepatocellular carcinoma, melanoma, renal cell or head and neck cancer.

The data were produced by immunoSEQ multiplex PCR, yet TCRdb's version contains in-frame clones alone and is incomplete. The sample consists of fewer than 100,000 clones, 86% of them appearing once. Exclusion applied to patients with autoimmune disease history or systemic immunosuppression. The CDR3 is 18 amino acids. Germline CDR1 and CDR2: LGHNA and YNFKEQ. V was pared by 2 bases and J by 5 bases, with 12 bases of the junction left unmatched. The starting material was CD4+ or CD8+ T cells sorted from blood, obtained in a trial of the OX40 agonist ivuxolimab. The rearrangement links TRBV4-2 to TRBJ2-2, with 9 bases identical to TRBD2. This TCR was recovered from an adult with an advanced solid tumor such as melanoma, head and neck, liver or kidney cancer. The chain's CDR3 is CASSQSRGGSGRTGELFF. The DNA for the CDR3 is TGTGCCAGCAGCCAATCACGAGGAGGAAGCGGGAGGACCGGGGAGCTGTTTTTT.